Below, 32 T cell receptor beta chains from the same sample are listed, as sequenced in a study of Graves' ophthalmopathy and Graves' hyperthyroidism. RNA transcripts were the template, and TCR beta CDR3 regions were amplified from them. RT-PCR was first run with HTBI primers, then multiplex PCR in a second round. TCRdb passed the multiplex PCR reads through MiXCR, listing each CDR3 protein once. In the table there are hundreds of thousands of distinct CDR3 sequences, about 40% of which are singletons. The sequenced sample consisted of peripheral blood. These receptor sequences come from an adult man with Graves' ophthalmopathy.

The chain couples TRBV7-9 to TRBJ2-2; TRBD1 aligns across 7 bases. The CDR3 is 16 amino acids. With V trimmed by 5 bases and J by 3 bases, 9 bases remained unmatched. From germline, CDR1 is SEHNR and CDR2 FQNEAQ (reference sequence). CDR3: CASSQEDREHTGELFF. The CDR3 DNA reads TGTGCCAGCAGCCAGGAAGACAGGGAACACACCGGGGAGCTGTTTTTT.

This clonotype was observed a few times. The J gene is TRBJ2-2, the V gene TRBV19, with D tentatively TRBD2 (6 bases). The germline gives CDR1 LNHDA, CDR2 SQIVND (reference sequence). Between the trimmed V and J ends, which lost 3 bases and 9 bases, there was a span of 14 bases. There are 14 residues in the CDR3. The CDR3 nucleotides are TGTGCCAGTAGTATTGCCGGGGGTGGCCGGGAGCTGTTTTTT. Its protein product is CASSIAGGGRELFF.

Worth noting for this clonotype: The junction departs from the called germline gene at one end, perhaps through a read error. This chain joins TRBV6-1 and TRBJ1-5; perhaps TRBD1 as D (5 bases). CDR1 and CDR2 (germline): MNHNS, SASEGT. The CDR3 consists of 14 residues. In DNA, the CDR3 is TGTGCCATCAGTCTCGGGCAGCTTCTCAGGGCCCAGCATTTT. Its translation is CAISLGQLLRAQHF.

This clonotype was counted between two and nine times. V gene TRBV29-1 combines with J gene TRBJ2-3, with TRBD2 identical over 7 bases. CDR1 is SQVTM and CDR2 is ANQGSEA in the germline V gene. The CDR3 covers 14 residues. With 5 bases clipped from V and 2 bases from J, the junction kept 7 bases outside the gene matches. Here the CDR3 reads CSVWEGIHTDTQYF. DNA of the CDR3: TGCAGCGTTTGGGAGGGGATCCACACAGATACGCAGTATTTT.

The chain couples TRBV7-3 to TRBJ1-1, with D possibly TRBD1 on 6 matching bases. With 5 bases removed from V and 11 bases from J, the gap between germline ends came to 24 bases. Germline V lookup: CDR1 SGHTA, CDR2 FQGTGA. The CDR3 spans 15 residues. CDR3 sequence (DNA): TGTGCCAGCAGCCAAGGTCCGGGGGCCGTCCTCCGGGCTTTCTTT. Translation: CASSQGPGAVLRAFF.

This chain links TRBV5-6 with TRBJ1-2; D perhaps matches TRBD1 (5 bases). This CDR3 is built from 14 residues. Deletions cut 2 bases from V and 4 bases from J, with 12 bases between. The germline CDR1 and CDR2 sequences are SGHDT and YYEEEE. In DNA, the CDR3 is TGTGCCAGCAGCTTTGGGAGGGGTTCCTATGGCTACACCTTC. It codes for CASSFGRGSYGYTF.

The V and J genes are TRBV10-3 and TRBJ2-6; weak D call: TRBD1 (7 bases). V was trimmed by 4 bases and J by 13 bases, leaving 11 bases between them. This CDR3 region has 12 residues. Germline assignment: CDR1 ENHRY and CDR2 SYGVKD. Here the CDR3 DNA reads TGTGCCATCAGTGGCGGGACAGAGGTCCTGACTTTC. Translated, it gives CAISGGTEVLTF.

This clonotype was observed a few times. V and J are TRBV9 and TRBJ2-2; D may correspond to TRBD1 or TRBD2 (6 bases each). This CDR3 contains 16 residues. Per the germline V gene, CDR1 is SGDLS and CDR2 is YYNGEE. The V gene lost 0 bases and the J gene lost 4 bases, with 13 bases spanning the gap. In DNA, the CDR3 is TGTGCCAGCAGCGTAGAGGGGGGTTTCGGCACCGGGGAGCTGTTTTTT. It yields the protein CASSVEGGFGTGELFF.

This clonotype occurred many times. The chain is built from TRBV29-1 and TRBJ2-2, with D unresolved. The CDR3 is 13 amino acids. Germline CDR1 is SQVTM and CDR2 is ANQGSEA. V was shortened by 4 bases and J by 1 base, with 7 bases between the two germline ends. The CDR3 region has the DNA TGCAGCGTTGTGTCCATGAACACCGGGGAGCTGTTTTTT. Translated: CSVVSMNTGELFF.

Worth noting for this clonotype: Lacking the conserved final phenylalanine or tryptophan, this CDR3 likely reflects a read error. It is unclear where the CDR3 begins or ends on the DNA, so no DNA is shown, and the CDR3 is as TCRdb lists it. The V gene is TRBV25-1, the J gene TRBJ1-3. The CDR3 length equals 12 residues, ends included. Germline CDR1 reads MGHDK; CDR2 reads SYGVNS. The CDR3 loop reads CAISASGRALGT.

The chain has TRBV19 and TRBJ1-1, with 9 nucleotides matching TRBD1. The CDR3 runs to 15 residues. Trimming cost V 5 bases and J 7 bases; bases outside gene matches: 11. Germline CDR1 is LNHDA and CDR2 is SQIVND (reference sequence). CDR3 coding DNA: TGTGCCAGTAGTCCTACGGGACCGGGACAGGGTGAAGCTTTCTTT. This gives the protein CASSPTGPGQGEAFF.

On this clonotype: The germline gene is not matched at one end of the junction; a read error may be the cause. The chain carries TRBV19 and TRBJ2-5; D remains unclear. Per germline, CDR1 LNHDA and CDR2 SQIVND (reference sequence). This CDR3 is 13 amino acids long. The chain's CDR3 is CASRIVLEETQYF. CDR3 nucleotides: TGTGCCAGTAGAATAGTCCTAGAAGAGACCCAGTACTTC.

This clonotype has a handful of counts. The chain recombines TRBV7-2 with TRBJ2-2; TRBD2 is a possible D gene (5 bases). In germline, CDR1 is SGHTA, CDR2 FQGNSA. This CDR3 spans 16 amino acids. V dropped 1 base and J dropped 6 bases, with 15 bases sitting between them. Here the CDR3 reads CASSLEAGRHPGELFF. The CDR3 nucleotides are TGTGCCAGCAGCTTAGAGGCGGGCAGGCATCCCGGGGAGCTGTTTTTT.

The chain uses TRBV30 and TRBJ1-6, with D hard to call. This CDR3 region has 14 residues. Germline V gene sequence: CDR1 GTSNPN, CDR2 SVGIG (reference sequence). The ends were cut back, 4 bases at V and 0 bases at J, with 7 bases in the middle. The CDR3 loop is CAWKISSYNSPLHF. The CDR3 region has the DNA TGTGCCTGGAAGATTAGCTCCTATAATTCACCCCTCCACTTT.

This clonotype is a singleton in its sample. This chain joins TRBV10-3 and TRBJ2-7; no firm D call. Trimming removed 5 bases at V and 3 bases at J, with 14 bases between. CDR3 length: 14 residues. Germline V gene lookup returns CDR1 ENHRY and CDR2 SYGVKD. The CDR3 coding sequence is TGTGCCATCAGTAGGGAAAACTATGGCTACGAGCAGTACTTC. Residues: CAISRENYGYEQYF.

This clonotype was found many times. The chain recombines TRBV3-1 with TRBJ2-5; D is perhaps TRBD2 (6 bases). Trimming took 7 bases from V and 2 from J, leaving 17 bases between them. The CDR3 has 15 amino acids. Germline V gene lookup returns CDR1 LGHDT and CDR2 YNNKEL (reference sequence). CDR3 DNA: TGTGCCAGCAACCGAATTAGCGGATTACAAGAGACCCAGTACTTC. It encodes CASNRISGLQETQYF.

This clonotype showed up many times. The V and J genes are TRBV12-5 and TRBJ1-1; D may be TRBD1 (6 bases). Germline CDR1 reads LGHNT; CDR2 reads FRNRAP. The CDR3 contains 13 residues. Trimming took off 7 bases at V and 3 bases at J, with 12 bases between the two ends. The CDR3 DNA reads TGTGCTAGTGAACCCAAGGGGGACACTGAAGCTTTCTTT. Amino acids: CASEPKGDTEAFF.

The chain uses TRBV19 and TRBJ1-5; D ambiguous. This CDR3 has 16 residues. Per the germline V gene, CDR1 is LNHDA and CDR2 is SQIVND (reference sequence). V lost 3 bases, J lost 0 bases, and 12 bases lay in between. Here the CDR3 reads CASSIDPADSNQPQHF. CDR3 bases: TGTGCCAGTAGTATTGATCCAGCAGATAGCAATCAGCCCCAGCATTTT.

Of note for this clonotype: A much larger clonotype is one base distant, so this may be a read error. This chain joins TRBV7-9 and TRBJ2-7, with TRBD2 matching 13 bases. In germline, CDR1 is SEHNR, CDR2 FQNEAQ (reference sequence). The V and J ends lost 7 bases and 5 bases, in that order; junction bases with no gene match: 8. The CDR3 is 15 amino acids. CDR3 DNA: TGTGCCAGCATCGGACTAGCGGGAGTTATCGACGAGCAGTACTTC. It codes for CASIGLAGVIDEQYF.

Concerning this clonotype: Germline is not matched at one junction end, which may reflect a read error. The V call is TRBV6-5, the J call TRBJ2-5; D tentatively reads TRBD1 or TRBD2 (5 bases each). The germline gives CDR1 MNHEY, CDR2 SVGAGI. The CDR3 has 13 amino acids. This CDR3 is CAISEQGIGEQYF. The CDR3, as DNA: TGTGCCATCAGTGAGCAGGGTATCGGGGAGCAGTACTTC.

The table lists this clonotype with many counts. The chain is built from TRBV7-9 and TRBJ1-2; 9 nucleotides align to TRBD1. Trimming removed 3 bases from V and 7 bases from J; junction bases left unmatched: 6. The CDR3 extends over 14 amino acids. Germline loops: CDR1 SEHNR, CDR2 FQNEAQ (reference sequence). This chain's CDR3 is CASSFGDRAPGYTF. In nucleotides, the CDR3 is TGTGCCAGCAGCTTTGGGGACAGGGCCCCTGGCTACACCTTC.

This clonotype has a count of ten or more. The V and J genes are TRBV5-8 and TRBJ2-5; tentatively, D is TRBD2 (6 bases). V was cut by 1 base and J by 5 bases, with 12 bases left in between. Germline-derived CDR1 and CDR2 are SGHTS and YDEGEE. CDR3 size: 14 residues. The CDR3 DNA reads as TGTGCCAGCAGCTTGCGCGGGACTGTCGAGACCCAGTACTTC. This codes for CASSLRGTVETQYF.

This clonotype was observed at least ten times. The V and J genes are TRBV19 and TRBJ1-1, with 8 bases identical to TRBD1. The CDR3 spans 13 residues. V lost 7 bases, J lost 5 bases, and 6 bases stayed unmatched. Germline assignment: CDR1 LNHDA and CDR2 SQIVND (reference sequence). CDR3 bases: TGTGCCAGTACGAGACAGGGGAGGACTGAAGCTTTCTTT. It encodes CASTRQGRTEAFF. The whole variable domain, filled in from reference TRBV19 and TRBJ1-1, reads DGGITQSPKYLFRKEGQNVTLSCEQNLNHDAMYWYRQDPGQGLRLIYYSQIVNDFQKGDIAEGYSVSREKKESFPLTVTSAQKNPTAFYLCASTRQGRTEAFFGQGTRLTVV.

This clonotype was picked up many times. The chain carries TRBV2 and TRBJ2-2; perhaps TRBD1 as D (5 bases). Trimming removed 8 bases at V and 4 bases at J, with 17 bases between. Germline-derived CDR1 and CDR2 are SNHLY and FYNNEI. This CDR3 comprises 15 residues. CDR3 sequence: CASGMGLPGTGELFF. The CDR3, as DNA: TGTGCCAGCGGAATGGGGCTCCCAGGCACCGGGGAGCTGTTTTTT.

There are a few counts of this clonotype. The rearrangement links TRBV6-5 to TRBJ1-1; TRBD1 agrees at 9 bases. CDR1 and CDR2 (germline): MNHEY, SVGAGI. The CDR3 spans 15 residues. The trim removed 6 bases at V and 1 base at J, leaving 6 bases unmatched. CDR3 bases: TGTGCCAGCAGGACCGGGACAGGGAGGAACACTGAAGCTTTCTTT. Translating it yields CASRTGTGRNTEAFF.

The sample holds many counts of this clonotype. In DNA, the CDR3 is TGTGCCAGCAGCCAATTGGAGCTGCGAGGCACTGAAGCTTTCTTT. This translates into CASSQLELRGTEAFF. This sequence joins TRBV16 and TRBJ1-1, with no clear D. CDR1 and CDR2 (germline): KGHSY, FQNENV. V gave up 1 base and J gave up 4 bases, with 13 bases separating them. This CDR3 region has 15 residues.

A remark on this clonotype: A clone one base away is much larger, so this may be a read error. This sequence joins TRBV7-9 and TRBJ1-1; TRBD1 is a possible D gene (5 bases). Trimming shortened V by 10 bases and J by 7 bases, and 16 bases separated the two germline ends. The V gene's germline CDR1 is SEHNR and CDR2 FQNEAQ (reference sequence). This CDR3 spans 12 amino acids. CDR3 residues: CAIPGRAGEAFF. The CDR3 DNA is TGTGCCATCCCAGGGAGGGCCGGTGAAGCTTTCTTT.

This clonotype was detected ten times or more. The V and J genes are TRBV9 and TRBJ1-1; D is unclear. Germline loops: CDR1 SGDLS, CDR2 YYNGEE. V dropped 4 bases and J dropped 7 bases, with 5 bases sitting between them. The CDR3 is 10 amino acids. The chain's CDR3 is CASSTDEAFF. The CDR3 DNA is TGTGCCAGCAGCACCGATGAAGCTTTCTTT. Complete variable domain (other parts from reference TRBV9 and TRBJ1-1): DSGVTQTPKHLITATGQRVTLRCSPRSGDLSVYWYQQSLDQGLQFLIQYYNGEERAKGNILERFSAQQFPDLHSELNLSSLELGDSALYFCASSTDEAFFGQGTRLTVV.

There are many counts of this clonotype. The chain is built from TRBV12-3 or TRBV12-4 and TRBJ1-2; possible D gene TRBD1, 5 bases. V was clipped by 5 bases and J by 8 bases, with 12 bases between them. CDR3 length equals 12 residues. The CDR3 DNA sequence: TGTGCCAGCAGTCCCCGACAGTCCGGCTACACCTTC. Translation: CASSPRQSGYTF.

This clonotype was counted at least ten times. The DNA of the CDR3 is TGTGCCAGTATGGGAGGGGAAGCTGGAAACACCATATATTTT. This codes for CASMGGEAGNTIYF. The V gene is TRBV19, the J gene TRBJ1-3, with TRBD1 as a possible D gene (5 bases). With 7 bases removed from V and 2 bases from J, the gap between germline ends came to 12 bases. This CDR3 comprises 14 residues. Per the germline V gene, CDR1 is LNHDA and CDR2 is SQIVND (reference sequence).

The chain links TRBV7-3 to TRBJ2-2; 9 bases agree with TRBD2. After removal of 1 base from V and 4 bases from J, the junction contained 10 bases not matched to a gene. The CDR3 spans 18 residues. The germline V gene has CDR1 SGHTA and CDR2 FQGTGA. The CDR3 loop is CASSLNGGGAVGTGELFF. In DNA form, the CDR3 reads TGTGCCAGCAGCTTAAATGGCGGGGGGGCGGTAGGCACCGGGGAGCTGTTTTTT.

In its sample, this clonotype was seen a few times. The chain joins TRBV7-2 to TRBJ1-1; TRBD1 matches at 9 bases. The CDR3 has 15 amino acids. J lost 1 base, V lost 5 bases, and 5 bases had no gene match. The germline V gene encodes CDR1 SGHTA and CDR2 FQGNSA. DNA of the CDR3: TGTGCCAGCAGCCAGGACAGGGGCTGGAACACTGAAGCTTTCTTT. Amino acids: CASSQDRGWNTEAFF.